The following is a T cell receptor (beta chain) sequence with its context. This entry belongs to a study of a mutant IDH1 vaccine in newly diagnosed glioma. Study details: Treated patients showed a male proportion of about 60%, a female proportion of about 40%, and a mean age of approximately 40 years. Standard pretreatment was either radiotherapy, temozolomide, or, for most, radiochemotherapy with temozolomide.

CDR3 length: 17 amino acids. Trimming cost V 2 bases and J 5 bases, with 21 bases left between them. Per germline, CDR1 SGHTA and CDR2 FQGNSA. Sequenced by immunoSEQ multiplex PCR; TCRdb stores in-frame clones only, minus some. In the table there are some 87,000 clones, 80% of which are singletons. The sample's time point: baseline, week 1 (first vaccination visit). Treatment defined: pre-vaccination baseline after standard-of-care therapy. The source is a middle-aged man with glioma. The chain has TRBV7-2 and TRBJ1-1; D may be TRBD1 (5 bases). This specimen consisted of PBMCs, obtained from a glioma patient treated with radiotherapy, temozolomide or both. CDR3 sequence: CASSLWSGAVLRTEAFF. CDR3 in DNA: TGTGCCAGCAGCTTATGGTCCGGGGCGGTCTTGAGGACTGAAGCTTTCTTT.